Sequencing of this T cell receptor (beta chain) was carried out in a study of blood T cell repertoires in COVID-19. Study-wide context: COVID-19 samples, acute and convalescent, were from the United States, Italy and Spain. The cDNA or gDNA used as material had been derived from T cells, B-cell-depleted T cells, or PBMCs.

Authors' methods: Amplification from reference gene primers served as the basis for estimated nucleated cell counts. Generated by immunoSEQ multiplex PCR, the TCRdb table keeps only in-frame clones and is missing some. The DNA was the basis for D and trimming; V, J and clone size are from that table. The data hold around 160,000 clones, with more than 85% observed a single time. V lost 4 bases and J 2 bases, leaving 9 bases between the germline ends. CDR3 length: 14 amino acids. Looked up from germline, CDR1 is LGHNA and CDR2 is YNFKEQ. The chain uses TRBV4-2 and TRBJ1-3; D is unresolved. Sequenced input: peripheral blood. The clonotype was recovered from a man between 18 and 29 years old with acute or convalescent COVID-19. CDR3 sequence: CASSPRGAGNTIYF. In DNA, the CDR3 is TGTGCCAGCAGCCCCAGAGGTGCTGGAAACACCATATATTTT.